The 14 T cell receptor beta chains given below trace back to one sample, sequenced in a study of cytomegalovirus exposure and HLA in healthy donors. The study ran its PCR with 60 Vbeta and 13 Jbeta primers. Sequenced by immunoSEQ multiplex PCR; TCRdb stores in-frame clones only, minus some. The repertoire consists of some 140,000 clones, with around 77% occurring once and the leading ten covering around 2%. Sequencing used PBMCs. These TCRs come from a man aged 25 to 45 in good health and CMV-seronegative.

The V call is TRBV13, the J call TRBJ1-1; D perhaps matches TRBD1 (6 bases). CDR1 PRHDT and CDR2 FYEKMQ come from the germline V gene (reference sequence). The CDR3 contains 15 residues. V was shortened by 4 bases and J by 2 bases, with 14 bases between the two germline ends. CDR3 in DNA: TGTGCCAGCAGCTACCAGACAGGACTTAACACTGAAGCTTTCTTT. Amino acid sequence: CASSYQTGLNTEAFF.

In DNA, the CDR3 is TGTGCCAGTAGTATTTTCCCGGGAGCGGTTTATGAGCAGTTCTTC. Encoded protein: CASSIFPGAVYEQFF. The chain employs TRBV19 and TRBJ2-1; possibly TRBD2 for D (6 bases). The CDR3 has 15 residues. The V end lost 3 bases, the J end lost 8 bases, and 17 bases lay between the germline ends. Germline loops: CDR1 LNHDA, CDR2 SQIVND (reference sequence).

The rearrangement joins TRBV6-5 to TRBJ2-7; 8 bases align to TRBD2. V shed 4 bases, J shed 4 bases, and the junction held 9 bases outside the gene matches. CDR3 length equals 15 residues. Germline V lookup: CDR1 MNHEY, CDR2 SVGAGI. The CDR3 reads CASSSRSSGTYEQYF. The DNA for the CDR3 is TGTGCCAGCAGTTCTCGGAGTAGCGGGACGTACGAGCAGTACTTC.

V gene TRBV5-8 combines with J gene TRBJ2-5, with D perhaps matching TRBD1 (7 bases). The CDR3 has 17 residues. With 5 bases removed from V and 0 bases from J, the gap between germline ends came to 20 bases. Germline V lookup: CDR1 SGHTS, CDR2 YDEGEE. CDR3 nucleotides: TGTGCCAGCAGGGCTATGTCCCGCGGGACAGACCAAGAGACCCAGTACTTC. Its protein is CASRAMSRGTDQETQYF.

The chain carries TRBV5-1 and TRBJ1-1; D is undetermined. The CDR3 totals 14 residues. Germline V gives CDR1 SGHRS, CDR2 YFSETQ. The ends were cut back, 3 bases at V and 0 bases at J, with 9 bases in the middle. The DNA for the CDR3 is TGCGCCAGCAGCTCCGGAGCGATGAACACTGAAGCTTTCTTT. Its protein product is CASSSGAMNTEAFF.

The chain couples TRBV5-1 to TRBJ2-7; TRBD2 agrees at 16 bases. CDR3 length: 16 residues. Germline loops: CDR1 SGHRS, CDR2 YFSETQ. J lost 2 bases, V lost 2 bases, and 1 base had no gene match. CDR3 bases: TGCGCCAGCAGCTTAGGGACTAGCGGGAGGGCCTACGAGCAGTACTTC. Its translation: CASSLGTSGRAYEQYF. Filled out from reference TRBV5-1 and TRBJ2-7, the complete variable domain reads KAGVTQTPRYLIKTRGQQVTLSCSPISGHRSVSWYQQTPGQGLQFLFEYFSETQRNKGNFPGRFSGRQFSNSRSEMNVSTLELGDSALYLCASSLGTSGRAYEQYFGPGTRLTVT.

V is TRBV28 and J is TRBJ1-5, with 10 bases aligning to TRBD1. In germline, CDR1 is MDHEN, CDR2 SYDVKM. V lost 2 bases to trimming and J lost 3 bases; unmatched junction nucleotides: 1. CDR3 length equals 15 residues. The CDR3 is CASSLGTGDNQPQHF. The DNA of the CDR3 is TGTGCCAGCAGTTTAGGGACAGGGGACAATCAGCCCCAGCATTTT.

The J gene is TRBJ2-7, the V gene TRBV29-1, with D perhaps matching TRBD1 (6 bases). V was shortened by 1 base and J by 2 bases, with 12 bases between the two germline ends. The germline V gene encodes CDR1 SQVTM and CDR2 ANQGSEA. There are 14 residues in the CDR3. The CDR3 reads CSVEVRDTAYEQYF. The CDR3 nucleotides are TGCAGCGTTGAAGTCCGGGACACAGCCTACGAGCAGTACTTC.

This chain links TRBV5-6 with TRBJ1-1, with D perhaps matching TRBD1 (5 bases). The CDR3 extends over 16 amino acids. V was trimmed by 1 base and J by 5 bases, leaving 18 bases between them. The V gene's germline CDR1 is SGHDT and CDR2 YYEEEE. CDR3 nucleotides: TGTGCCAGCAGCTTGACGTGGAGGGGAGCCGGTACTGAAGCTTTCTTT. It encodes CASSLTWRGAGTEAFF.

There are a few counts of this clone. The chain uses TRBV10-2 and TRBJ2-7, with D unresolved. Trimming stripped 0 bases from V and 5 bases from J, with 14 bases between. Germline lookup yields CDR1 WSHSY and CDR2 SAAADI. The CDR3 is 15 amino acids. Here the CDR3 DNA reads TGCGCCAGCAGTGAGTCGAGATCGCCCGTGCACGAGCAGTACTTC. Protein: CASSESRSPVHEQYF.

This clone was detected only a few times. The chain combines TRBV6-6 with TRBJ2-2, with D possibly being TRBD2 (6 bases). From germline, CDR1 is MNHNY and CDR2 SVGAGI (reference sequence). With 5 bases removed from V and 3 bases from J, the gap between germline ends came to 13 bases. CDR3 size: 15 residues. This chain's CDR3 is CASSPQGGYTGELFF. CDR3 coding DNA: TGTGCCAGCAGTCCCCAGGGAGGTTACACCGGGGAGCTGTTTTTT.

The V call is TRBV7-9, the J call TRBJ1-4, with 11 bases fitting TRBD1. V lost 3 bases to trimming and J lost 2 bases; unmatched junction nucleotides: 2. CDR1 is SEHNR, CDR2 FQNEAQ, per germline (reference sequence). This CDR3 comprises 16 residues. This CDR3 is CASSFGTGGTNEKLFF. The CDR3, as DNA: TGTGCCAGCAGCTTCGGGACAGGGGGGACTAATGAAAAACTGTTTTTT.

The chain employs TRBV5-1 and TRBJ2-5, with TRBD1 matching over 7 bases. The CDR3 spans 17 residues. Losses at the gene ends were 0 bases for V and 5 bases for J; bases not matched to a gene: 13. CDR1 is SGHRS and CDR2 is YFSETQ in the germline V gene. In nucleotides, the CDR3 is TGCGCCAGCAGCTTGGGAGGGGACAGATACTATTCTGAGACCCAGTACTTC. Protein product: CASSLGGDRYYSETQYF.

This sequence joins TRBV7-8 and TRBJ2-5; D perhaps matches TRBD2 (5 bases). CDR3 length equals 16 residues. Germline CDR1 is SGHVS and CDR2 is FQNEAQ. Trimming cost V 3 bases and J 4 bases, with 18 bases left between them. CDR3 in DNA: TGTGCCAGCAGCTTGCGGGCCCCCGCCCGGGGAGAGACCCAGTACTTC. It specifies CASSLRAPARGETQYF.